Sequencing of this T cell receptor beta chain was carried out in a study of cytomegalovirus exposure and HLA in healthy donors. Study background: In a previous analysis, 110 million or so unique TCR beta sequences were found from 150 million to 200 million T cells. An early release of data contained approximately 85 million unique TCRs, which came from HLA-typed donors. Overall study results and limits: The records held CMV serostatus as the only immune exposure information.

Vbeta (60) and Jbeta (13) primers were used in the PCR. Assay: immunoSEQ multiplex PCR; the TCRdb copy retains only in-frame clones and omits some. The sample consists of hundreds of thousands of clones, around 79% of them appearing once. The CDR3 has 16 residues. Germline V lookup: CDR1 MNHEY, CDR2 SVGAGI. Trimming at V came to 0 bases and at J to 2 bases, leaving 4 bases not matched to a gene. Remarks on this clone: Its matching antigen is unknown.

The specimen sequenced was PBMCs. The clonotype originates from a man younger than 35 in good health and CMV-seronegative. The J gene is TRBJ2-7, the V gene TRBV6-5; TRBD2 matches 10 bases. The CDR3 spells CASSYSSSGGTYEQYF. CDR3 DNA sequence: TGTGCCAGCAGTTACTCGTCTAGCGGGGGCACCTACGAGCAGTACTTC.